This T cell receptor beta chain originates from a study of T cell responses to AZD1222 COVID-19 vaccine. Sequenced by immunoSEQ multiplex PCR; TCRdb stores in-frame clones only, minus some. The sample includes 120,000 to 150,000 clones, approximately 93% of them seen just once. CDR3 size: 19 residues. V was cut by 9 bases and J by 8 bases, with 37 bases left in between. CDR1 and CDR2 from the germline V gene are SGHNT and YENEEA. The TCR comes from an adult in good health. Sequencing was performed on peripheral blood, taken on day 0 of MenACWY control vaccination. The chain employs TRBV11-3 and TRBJ1-2; D is uncertain. The CDR3 DNA is TGTGCCAGTCCCCCCCCCAAGTTGTCCCCGTATATTTCTAATACGGGCTACACCTTC. It codes for CASPPPKLSPYISNTGYTF. Together with reference TRBV11-3 and TRBJ1-2, the CDR3 gives the full variable domain: EAGVVQSPRYKIIEKKQPVAFWCNPISGHNTLYWYLQNLGQGPELLIRYENEEAVDDSQLPKDRFSAERLKGVDSTLKIQPAELGDSAVYLCASPPPKLSPYISNTGYTFGSGTRLTVV.